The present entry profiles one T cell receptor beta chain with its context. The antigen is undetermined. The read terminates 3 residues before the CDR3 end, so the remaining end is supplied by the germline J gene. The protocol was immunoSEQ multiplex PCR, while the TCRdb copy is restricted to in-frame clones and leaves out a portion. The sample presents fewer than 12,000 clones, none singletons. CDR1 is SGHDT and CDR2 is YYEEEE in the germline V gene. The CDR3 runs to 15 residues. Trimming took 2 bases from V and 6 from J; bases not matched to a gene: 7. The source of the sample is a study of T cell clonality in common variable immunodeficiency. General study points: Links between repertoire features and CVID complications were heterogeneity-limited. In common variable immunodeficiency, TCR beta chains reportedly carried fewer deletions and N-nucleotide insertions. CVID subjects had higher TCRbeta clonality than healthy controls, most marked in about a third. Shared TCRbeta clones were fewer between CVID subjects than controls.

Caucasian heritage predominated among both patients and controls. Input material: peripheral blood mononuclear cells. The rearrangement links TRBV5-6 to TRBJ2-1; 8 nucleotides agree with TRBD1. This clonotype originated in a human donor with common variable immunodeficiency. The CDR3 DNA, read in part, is TGTGCCAGCAGCTTTACGGACAGGGCCATCAATGAG. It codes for CASSFTDRAINE. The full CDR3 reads CASSFTDRAINEQFF.